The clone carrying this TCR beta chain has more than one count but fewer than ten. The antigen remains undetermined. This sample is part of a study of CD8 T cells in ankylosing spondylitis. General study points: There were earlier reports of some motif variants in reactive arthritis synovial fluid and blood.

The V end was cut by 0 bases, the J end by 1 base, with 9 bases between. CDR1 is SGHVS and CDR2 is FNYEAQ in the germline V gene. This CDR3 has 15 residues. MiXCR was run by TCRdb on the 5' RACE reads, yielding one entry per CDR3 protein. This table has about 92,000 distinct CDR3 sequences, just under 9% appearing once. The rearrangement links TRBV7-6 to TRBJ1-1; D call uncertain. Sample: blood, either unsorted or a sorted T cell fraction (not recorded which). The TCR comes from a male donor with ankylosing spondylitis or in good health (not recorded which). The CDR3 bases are TGTGCCAGCAGCTTAGCGCAGGTCGGGAACACTGAAGCTTTCTTT. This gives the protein CASSLAQVGNTEAFF.